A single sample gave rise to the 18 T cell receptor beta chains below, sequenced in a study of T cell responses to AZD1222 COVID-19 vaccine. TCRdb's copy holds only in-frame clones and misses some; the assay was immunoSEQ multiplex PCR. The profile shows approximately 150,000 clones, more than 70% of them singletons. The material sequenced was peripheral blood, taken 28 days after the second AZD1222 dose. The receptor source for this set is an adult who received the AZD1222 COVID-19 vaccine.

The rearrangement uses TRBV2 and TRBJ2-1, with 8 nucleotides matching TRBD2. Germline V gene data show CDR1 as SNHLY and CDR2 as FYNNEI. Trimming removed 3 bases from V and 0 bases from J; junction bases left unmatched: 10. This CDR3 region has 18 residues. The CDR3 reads CASSDQLAGSSSYNEQFF. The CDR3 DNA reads TGTGCCAGCAGTGACCAGCTAGCGGGCTCCAGCTCCTACAATGAGCAGTTCTTC. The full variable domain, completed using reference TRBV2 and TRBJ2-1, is EPEVTQTPSHQVTQMGQEVILRCVPISNHLYFYWYRQILGQKVEFLVSFYNNEISEKSEIFDDQFSVERPDGSNFTLKIRSTKLEDSAMYFCASSDQLAGSSSYNEQFFGPGTRLTVL.

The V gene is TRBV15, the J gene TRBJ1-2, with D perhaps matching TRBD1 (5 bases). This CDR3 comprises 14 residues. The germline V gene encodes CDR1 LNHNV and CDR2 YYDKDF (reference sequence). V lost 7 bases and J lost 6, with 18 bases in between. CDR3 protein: CATTSTMGVDGYTF. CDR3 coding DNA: TGTGCCACCACCTCTACCATGGGGGTAGATGGCTACACCTTC.

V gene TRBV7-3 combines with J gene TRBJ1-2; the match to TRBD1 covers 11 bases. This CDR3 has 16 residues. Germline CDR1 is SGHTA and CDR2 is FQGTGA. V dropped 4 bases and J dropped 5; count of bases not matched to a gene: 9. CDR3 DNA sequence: TGTGCCAGCAGCTCGGGGACAGGGGGAATATGGTATGGCTACACCTTC. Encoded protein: CASSSGTGGIWYGYTF.

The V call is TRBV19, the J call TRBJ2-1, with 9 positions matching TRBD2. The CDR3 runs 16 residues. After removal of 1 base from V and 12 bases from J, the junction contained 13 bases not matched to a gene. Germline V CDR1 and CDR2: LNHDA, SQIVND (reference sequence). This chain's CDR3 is CASSIAPRLAAPGQFF. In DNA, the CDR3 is TGTGCCAGTAGTATAGCCCCGAGACTAGCGGCCCCAGGGCAGTTCTTC.

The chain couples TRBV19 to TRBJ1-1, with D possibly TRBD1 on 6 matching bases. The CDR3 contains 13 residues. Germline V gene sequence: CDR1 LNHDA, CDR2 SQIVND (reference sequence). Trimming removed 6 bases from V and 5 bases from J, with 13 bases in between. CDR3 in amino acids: CASSLGGRTEAFF. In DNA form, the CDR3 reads TGTGCCAGTAGCTTGGGGGGGCGGACTGAAGCTTTCTTT.

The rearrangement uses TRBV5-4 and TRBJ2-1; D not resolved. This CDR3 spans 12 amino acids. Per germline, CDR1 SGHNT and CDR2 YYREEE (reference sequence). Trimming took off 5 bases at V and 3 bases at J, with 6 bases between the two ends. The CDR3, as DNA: TGTGCCAGCAGTGGCGGCTACAATGAGCAGTTCTTC. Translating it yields CASSGGYNEQFF.

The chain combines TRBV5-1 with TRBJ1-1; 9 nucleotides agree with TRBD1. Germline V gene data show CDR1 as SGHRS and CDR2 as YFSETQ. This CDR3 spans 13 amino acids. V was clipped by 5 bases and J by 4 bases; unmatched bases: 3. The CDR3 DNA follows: TGCGCCAGCAGGACAGGGGGGGCCACTGAAGCTTTCTTT. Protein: CASRTGGATEAFF.

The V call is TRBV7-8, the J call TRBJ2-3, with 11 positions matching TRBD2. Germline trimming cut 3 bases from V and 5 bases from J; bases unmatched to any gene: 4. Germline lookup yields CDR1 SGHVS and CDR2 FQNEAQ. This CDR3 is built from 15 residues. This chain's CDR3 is CASSFRGTSGDTQYF. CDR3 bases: TGTGCCAGCAGCTTTAGGGGGACTAGCGGAGATACGCAGTATTTT.

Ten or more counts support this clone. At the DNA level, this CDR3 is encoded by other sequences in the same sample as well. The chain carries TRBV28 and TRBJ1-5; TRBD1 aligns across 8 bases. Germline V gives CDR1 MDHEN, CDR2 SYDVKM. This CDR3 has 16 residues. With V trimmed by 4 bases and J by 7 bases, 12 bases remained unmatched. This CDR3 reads CASSSDRGPRGQPQHF. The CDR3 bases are TGTGCCAGCAGTTCCGACAGGGGCCCCCGGGGGCAGCCCCAGCATTTT.

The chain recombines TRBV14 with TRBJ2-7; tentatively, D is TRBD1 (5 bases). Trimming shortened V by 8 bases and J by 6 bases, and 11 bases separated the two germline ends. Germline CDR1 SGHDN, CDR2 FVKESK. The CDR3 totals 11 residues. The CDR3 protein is CASGWGIEQYF. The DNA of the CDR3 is TGTGCCAGCGGGTGGGGCATCGAGCAGTACTTC.

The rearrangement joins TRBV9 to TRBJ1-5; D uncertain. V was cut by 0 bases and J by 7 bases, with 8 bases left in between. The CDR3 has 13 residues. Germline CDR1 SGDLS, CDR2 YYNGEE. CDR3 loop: CASSVEGGQPQHF. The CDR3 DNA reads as TGTGCCAGCAGCGTAGAAGGAGGACAGCCCCAGCATTTT.

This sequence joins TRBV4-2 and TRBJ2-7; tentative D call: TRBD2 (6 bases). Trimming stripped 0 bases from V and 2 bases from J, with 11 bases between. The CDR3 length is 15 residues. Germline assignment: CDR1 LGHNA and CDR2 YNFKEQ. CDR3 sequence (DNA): TGTGCCAGCAGCCAAGATGGGGGGACCCCCTACGAGCAGTACTTC. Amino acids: CASSQDGGTPYEQYF.

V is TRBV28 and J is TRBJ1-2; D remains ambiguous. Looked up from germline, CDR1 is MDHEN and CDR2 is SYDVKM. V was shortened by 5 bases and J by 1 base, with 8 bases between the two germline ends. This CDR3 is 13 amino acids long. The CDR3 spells CASSKTLNYGYTF. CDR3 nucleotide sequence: TGTGCCAGCAGTAAGACTCTTAACTATGGCTACACCTTC.

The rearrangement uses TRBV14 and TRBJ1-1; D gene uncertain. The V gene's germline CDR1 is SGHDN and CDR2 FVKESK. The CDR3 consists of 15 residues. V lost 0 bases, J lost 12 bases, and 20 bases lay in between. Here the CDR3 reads CASSQETRLWRIPFF. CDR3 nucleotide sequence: TGTGCCAGCAGCCAAGAAACGCGGCTCTGGAGGATACCTTTCTTT.

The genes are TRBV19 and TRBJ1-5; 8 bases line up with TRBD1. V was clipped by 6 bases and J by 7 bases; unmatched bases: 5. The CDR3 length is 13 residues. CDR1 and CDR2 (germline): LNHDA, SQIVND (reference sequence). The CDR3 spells CASSPGGGQPQHF. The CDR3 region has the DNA TGTGCCAGTAGCCCAGGGGGCGGGCAGCCCCAGCATTTT.

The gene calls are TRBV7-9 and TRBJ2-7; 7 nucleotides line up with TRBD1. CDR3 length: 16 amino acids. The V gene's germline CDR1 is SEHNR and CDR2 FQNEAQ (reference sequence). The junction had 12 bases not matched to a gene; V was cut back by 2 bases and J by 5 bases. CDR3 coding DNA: TGTGCCAGCAGCTTAATTCGTGGACAGGCACACAACGAGCAGTACTTC. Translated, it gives CASSLIRGQAHNEQYF.

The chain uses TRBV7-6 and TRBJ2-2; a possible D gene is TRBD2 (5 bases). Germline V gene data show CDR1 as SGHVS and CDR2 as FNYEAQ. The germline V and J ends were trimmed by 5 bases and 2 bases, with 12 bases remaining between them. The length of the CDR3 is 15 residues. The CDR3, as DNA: TGTGCCAGCAGCCTCGGGGAGAGAAACACCGGGGAGCTGTTTTTT. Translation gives CASSLGERNTGELFF.

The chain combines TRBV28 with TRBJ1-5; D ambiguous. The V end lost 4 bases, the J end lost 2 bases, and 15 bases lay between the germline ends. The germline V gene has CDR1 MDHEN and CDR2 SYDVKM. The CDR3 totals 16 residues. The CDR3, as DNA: TGTGCCAGCAGTTCCCCCGAGGGCTTAGGCAATCAGCCCCAGCATTTT. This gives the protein CASSSPEGLGNQPQHF.